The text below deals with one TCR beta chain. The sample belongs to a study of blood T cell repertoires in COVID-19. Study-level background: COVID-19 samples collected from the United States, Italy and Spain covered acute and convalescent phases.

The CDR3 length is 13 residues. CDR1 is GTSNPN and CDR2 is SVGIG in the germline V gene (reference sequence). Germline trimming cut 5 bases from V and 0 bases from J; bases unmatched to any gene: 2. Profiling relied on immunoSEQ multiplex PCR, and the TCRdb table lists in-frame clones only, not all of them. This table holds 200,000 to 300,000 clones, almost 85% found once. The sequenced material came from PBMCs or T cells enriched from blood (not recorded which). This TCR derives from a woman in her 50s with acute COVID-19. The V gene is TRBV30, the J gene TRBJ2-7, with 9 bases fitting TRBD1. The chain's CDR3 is CAWGTGFSYEQYF. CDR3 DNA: TGTGCCTGGGGGACAGGGTTCTCCTACGAGCAGTACTTC. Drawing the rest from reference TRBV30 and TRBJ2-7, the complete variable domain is SQTIHQWPATLVQPVGSPLSLECTVEGTSNPNLYWYRQAAGRGLQLLFYSVGIGQISSEVPQNLSASRPQDRQFILSSKKLLLSDSGFYLCAWGTGFSYEQYFGPGTRLTVT.